This TCR beta chain was observed in a study of blood T cells in healthy people across ages. Study results and caveats: TCR beta diversity tracked closely with naive T cell percentage.

Donors were healthy Caucasian individuals from Russia aged roughly 6 to 90. Primers used in a second PCR of about 7 to 12 cycles were a sample-barcoded 5' primer and a J-beta primer mix. Researchers report that a template-switch adaptor with 12 random nucleotides tagged each cDNA molecule. TCRdb passed the 5' RACE reads through MiXCR, listing each CDR3 protein once. Of about 780,000 distinct CDR3 sequences in the sample, around half were seen once. Deletions cut 5 bases from V and 3 bases from J, with 29 bases between. Germline-derived CDR1 and CDR2 are SEHNR and FQNEAQ (reference sequence). This CDR3 has 19 residues. As for this clonotype: The antigen remains undetermined.

This rearrangement joins TRBV7-9 to TRBJ2-7; perhaps TRBD2 as D (6 bases). The TCR was taken from an elderly man in good health. Sequenced: blood. The CDR3 DNA is TGTGCCAGCAGCCCGAGGGGACCCCATGACGGGAGAGTTCTCTACGAGCAGTACTTC. Amino acid sequence: CASSPRGPHDGRVLYEQYF.